This T cell receptor (beta chain) was sequenced during a study of identical twins (TCRdb year 2016). With respect to the entire study: To test whether fetal clonotypes persist, the study used deep sequencing on TCR alpha and beta repertoires from monozygotic twins, unrelated adults of various ages, and cord blood. To rule out contamination, replicate twin experiments were performed at different times with different library preparation protocols. Overall study outcomes, separate from this receptor: In monozygotic twins, out-of-frame TCR alpha sharing was systematically underestimated by recombination models, although the models agreed with sharing between unrelated individuals. Zero-insertion analyses could be partly confounded by invariant T cells such as MAIT and iNKT, although diverse VJ usage argued against such confounding for most clonotypes. Compared with coincidental sharing between unrelated individuals, an excess of low generation-probability sequences was observed among out-of-frame TCR alpha sequences shared between twins. Abundant cord blood beta clonotypes had fewer insertions, young adult naive repertoires showed a similar but weaker trend, and memory repertoires showed no such trend. A weaker excess of twin sharing was found in beta out-of-frame sequences because the signal-to-noise ratio was lowered by fewer shared sequences. Because the same donors could not be followed over many years, the conclusions depended on cross-sectional statistical analysis.

Receptor libraries were prepared by 5' RACE. The sequencing machine was an Illumina HiSeq 2000. A universal primer binding site was added through template switching, and the final cDNA carried a unique molecular identifier so that TCR cDNA molecules could be counted accurately. Specific primers in the conserved constant-segment region were used to synthesize first-strand cDNA for TCR alpha and beta chains. To control for contamination, every cDNA library carried two barcodes: a SMART-Mk sample barcode plus Illumina barcodes. Two successive PCR steps introduced TruSeq adapter sequences along with Illumina sample barcodes. The TCR alpha and beta cDNA libraries were sequenced on the Illumina HiSeq platform using custom primers. From the authors' description of their analysis: MiGEC processed the raw reads to extract unique molecular identifiers, while MiXCR was used to determine the CDR3 positions. For each individual, recombination models were inferred using an EM algorithm with the repgenHMM and IGoR tools. The analysis of shared clonotypes was done with the tcR package in R, with sharing normalized by the product of cloneset sizes. To study raw recombination free of thymic and clonal selection effects, out-of-frame nonproductive sequences were analyzed. In-frame beta chains were kept once TCRdb had trimmed the public reads at Q25 with fastp and called clones with MiXCR. Each entry merges the rows of one CDR3 protein and shows their most common DNA and genes. For this entry, the V and J calls and clone size follow TCRdb and not the study's own pipeline. The table for this sample lists about 700,000 distinct CDR3 sequences; 8.5% to 9.5% of them were counted only once. Of the sample, 0.75% to 1% falls within the top ten clones.

The germline V gene specifies MGHRA as CDR1 and YSYEKL as CDR2. The CDR3 spans 15 residues, from the cysteine through the phenylalanine. CDR3 DNA is the only sequence kept; it has 45 bases, read in frame from the first base. Cut back by 0 bases and 2 bases, the V and J ends lie 10 bases apart. Only healthy Caucasian donors were included. Three pairs of female monozygotic twins, all aged roughly 18 to 30 years, were included in the twin cohort. Peripheral blood mononuclear cells were the source from which RNA for the TCR libraries was isolated. Worth noting for this clonotype: This clone's antigen is unknown. No much larger clone exists at a distance of one base, and base qualities are not known.

These same records also appear under a second study, on yellow fever vaccine responses in identical twins. The second study reports: The authors reported that the T cell response to vaccination in identical twins appeared partly convergent and partly personalized. In the study, vaccine-responding T cell clones were precisely tracked in identical twins.

The sample taken for sequencing was PBMCs. The TCR originated in a young woman in good health. This chain joins TRBV4-1 to TRBJ1-2, with the D segment identity uncertain. CDR3 reads: CASSQDQERNYGYTF. The sequenced DNA is TGCGCCAGCAGCCAAGATCAGGAAAGGAACTATGGCTACACCTTC.